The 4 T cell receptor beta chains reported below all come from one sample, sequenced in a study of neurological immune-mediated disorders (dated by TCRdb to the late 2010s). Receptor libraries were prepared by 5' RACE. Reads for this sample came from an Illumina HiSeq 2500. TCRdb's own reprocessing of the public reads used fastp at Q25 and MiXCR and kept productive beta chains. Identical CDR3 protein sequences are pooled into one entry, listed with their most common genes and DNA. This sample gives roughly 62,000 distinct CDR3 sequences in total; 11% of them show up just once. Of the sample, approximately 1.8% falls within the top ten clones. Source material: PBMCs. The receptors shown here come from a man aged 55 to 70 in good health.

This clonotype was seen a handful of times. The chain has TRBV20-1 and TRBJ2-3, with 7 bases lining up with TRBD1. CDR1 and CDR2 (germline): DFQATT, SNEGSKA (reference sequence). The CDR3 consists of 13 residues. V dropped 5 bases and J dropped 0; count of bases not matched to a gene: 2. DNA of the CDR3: TGCAGTGCTTCGACAGGGAGCACAGATACGCAGTATTTT. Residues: CSASTGSTDTQYF.

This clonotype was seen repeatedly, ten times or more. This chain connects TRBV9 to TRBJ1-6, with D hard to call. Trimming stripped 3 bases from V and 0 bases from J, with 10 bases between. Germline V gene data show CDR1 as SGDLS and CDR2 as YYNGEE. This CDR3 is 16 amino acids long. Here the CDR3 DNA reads TGTGCCAGCAGCGGTGGAGATAGCTCCTATAATTCACCCCTCCACTTT. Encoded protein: CASSGGDSSYNSPLHF.

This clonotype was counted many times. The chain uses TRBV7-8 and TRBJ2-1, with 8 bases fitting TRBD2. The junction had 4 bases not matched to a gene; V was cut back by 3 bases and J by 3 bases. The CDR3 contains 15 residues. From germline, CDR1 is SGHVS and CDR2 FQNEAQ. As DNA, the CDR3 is TGTGCCAGCAGCTTCAGCGGGGGTGGCTACAATGAGCAGTTCTTC. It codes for CASSFSGGGYNEQFF.

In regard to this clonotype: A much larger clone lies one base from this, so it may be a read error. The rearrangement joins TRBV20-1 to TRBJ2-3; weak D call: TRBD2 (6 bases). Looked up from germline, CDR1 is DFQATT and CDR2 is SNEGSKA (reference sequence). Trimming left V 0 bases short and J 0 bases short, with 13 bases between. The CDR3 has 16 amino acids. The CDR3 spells CSARDLGGTSTDTQYF. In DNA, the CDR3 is TGCAGTGCTAGAGATTTGGGGGGAACTAGCACAGATACGCAGTATTTT.